Below, 20 T cell receptor beta chains from the same sample are listed, as sequenced in a study of T cell changes during pregnancy in multiple sclerosis. The repertoire was sequenced with immunoSEQ multiplex PCR; TCRdb's copy has only in-frame clones and lacks some. This table has about 72,000 clones, about nine tenths appearing once. This sample comprised peripheral blood, obtained in the third trimester of pregnancy. Receptors were obtained from a female donor in good health, enrolled as a control in a pregnancy study.

This chain uses TRBV7-2 with TRBJ1-1; D gene ambiguous. The length of the CDR3 is 13 residues. Germline CDR1 is SGHTA and CDR2 is FQGNSA. Trimming left V 2 bases short and J 1 base short, with 5 bases between. CDR3 protein: CASSLSWNTEAFF. The CDR3 coding sequence is TGTGCCAGCAGCTTATCCTGGAACACTGAAGCTTTCTTT.

This rearrangement joins TRBV7-9 to TRBJ1-4; TRBD1 might be the D (5 bases). CDR3 length equals 14 residues. Trimming cost V 0 bases and J 3 bases, with 5 bases left between them. The germline V gene encodes CDR1 SEHNR and CDR2 FQNEAQ (reference sequence). In nucleotides, the CDR3 is TGTGCCAGCAGCTTAGCAGGGGCTAATGAAAAACTGTTTTTT. The encoded protein is CASSLAGANEKLFF.

V gene TRBV6-5 combines with J gene TRBJ2-7; D not resolved. In germline, CDR1 is MNHEY, CDR2 SVGAGI. Between the trimmed V and J ends, which lost 2 bases and 0 bases, there was a span of 5 bases. The CDR3 has 13 amino acids. The CDR3 nucleotides are TGTGCCAGCAGTTACCCAGGCTCCTACGAGCAGTACTTC. Its protein product is CASSYPGSYEQYF.

The chain has TRBV2 and TRBJ1-4; 9 bases agree with TRBD1. With 4 bases clipped from V and 6 bases from J, the junction kept 3 bases outside the gene matches. The CDR3 loop spans 14 amino acids. Germline lookup yields CDR1 SNHLY and CDR2 FYNNEI. The CDR3: CASSADRGYEKLFF. The CDR3 DNA reads TGTGCCAGCAGTGCGGACAGGGGATATGAAAAACTGTTTTTT.

This chain joins TRBV7-6 and TRBJ1-4; 7 bases align to TRBD1. Trimming removed 7 bases from V and 8 bases from J; junction bases left unmatched: 13. CDR3 size: 15 residues. Germline CDR1 is SGHVS and CDR2 is FNYEAQ. This CDR3 is CASTKTEGAWEKLFF. The CDR3 nucleotides are TGTGCCAGCACCAAAACGGAGGGGGCCTGGGAAAAACTGTTTTTT.

The chain uses TRBV5-1 and TRBJ2-3; the match to TRBD2 covers 8 bases. V trimming: 0 bases; J trimming: 2 bases; junction bases outside the gene matches: 5. Germline V gene data show CDR1 as SGHRS and CDR2 as YFSETQ. This CDR3 contains 16 residues. CDR3 nucleotides: TGCGCCAGCAGCTTGGGACGGGGGGGGTACACAGATACGCAGTATTTT. As protein: CASSLGRGGYTDTQYF.

CDR3 loop: CASSLGVGDTIYF. The CDR3 DNA reads as TGTGCCAGCAGCTTAGGGGTAGGAGACACCATATATTTT. The rearrangement joins TRBV7-2 to TRBJ1-3; no clear D. The CDR3 consists of 13 residues. Trimming cost V 1 base and J 8 bases, with 9 bases left between them. Germline V CDR1 and CDR2: SGHTA, FQGNSA. Variable domain in full (rest from reference TRBV7-2 and TRBJ1-3): GAGVSQSPSNKVTEKGKDVELRCDPISGHTALYWYRQSLGQGLEFLIYFQGNSAPDKSGLPSDRFSAERTGGSVSTLTIQRTQQEDSAVYLCASSLGVGDTIYFGEGSWLTVV.

This chain uses TRBV28 with TRBJ1-3; D ambiguous. Deletions cut 1 base from V and 2 bases from J, with 6 bases between. CDR3 length: 14 amino acids. Germline assignment: CDR1 MDHEN and CDR2 SYDVKM. DNA for the CDR3: TGTGCCAGCAGTTTATTGAGGGCTGGAAACACCATATATTTT. Encoded protein: CASSLLRAGNTIYF.

Remarks on this clone: Likely a read error: the CDR3 ends without its conserved phenylalanine or tryptophan. The DNA is left out, because the CDR3 cannot be placed on it with certainty; the CDR3 is given as TCRdb lists it. The V and J genes are TRBV4-1 and TRBJ1-2; the table calls TRBD1, which could not be checked here. CDR1 is MGHRA and CDR2 is YSYEKL in the germline V gene. Both ends counted, the CDR3 spans 13 residues. The CDR3: CASSQALDSPFFV.

The genes are TRBV19 and TRBJ1-3; D might be TRBD1 (6 bases). CDR3 length: 14 amino acids. V lost 6 bases and J lost 1, with 10 bases in between. In germline, CDR1 is LNHDA, CDR2 SQIVND (reference sequence). The CDR3 reads CASREQGSGNTIYF. CDR3 coding DNA: TGTGCCAGTAGGGAACAGGGTTCTGGAAACACCATATATTTT.

The chain employs TRBV10-3 and TRBJ1-2; unclear D gene. Germline CDR1 is ENHRY and CDR2 is SYGVKD. V lost 6 bases, J lost 4 bases, and 15 bases lay in between. There are 14 residues in the CDR3. The CDR3 bases are TGTGCCATCAGCAGTGGAGGGCTGCGCTATGGCTACACCTTC. This translates into CAISSGGLRYGYTF.

This clone was seen only a few times. The genes are TRBV6-1 and TRBJ1-4; 7 bases agree with TRBD1. After removal of 3 bases from V and 13 bases from J, the junction contained 23 bases not matched to a gene. The CDR3 has 18 residues. CDR1 MNHNS and CDR2 SASEGT come from the germline V gene. The CDR3, as DNA: TGTGCCAGCAGTGAGACCTCCCGGGACAGAGATATTTTTGGTGGACTGTTTTTT. Translating gives CASSETSRDRDIFGGLFF.

Here the CDR3 reads CASSPRTGGAFFSEAFF. DNA of the CDR3: TGTGCCAGCAGCCCTCGGACAGGGGGCGCCTTTTTCTCTGAAGCTTTCTTT. J is TRBJ1-1 and V is TRBV7-2; 11 nucleotides match TRBD1. V lost 5 bases to trimming and J lost 6 bases; unmatched junction nucleotides: 14. This CDR3 spans 17 amino acids. Germline V CDR1 and CDR2: SGHTA, FQGNSA.

The rearrangement joins TRBV6-4 to TRBJ1-4, with D possibly being TRBD1 (5 bases). CDR1 and CDR2 from the germline V gene are MRHNA and SNTAGT. V was trimmed by 4 bases and J by 6 bases, leaving 15 bases between them. This CDR3 is 15 amino acids long. The CDR3 protein is CASSAGLERDEKLFF. The CDR3 DNA reads TGTGCCAGCAGTGCGGGACTCGAGAGAGATGAAAAACTGTTTTTT.

The gene calls are TRBV27 and TRBJ2-7, with 9 bases fitting TRBD2. V shed 8 bases, J shed 0 bases, and the junction held 2 bases outside the gene matches. Per the germline V gene, CDR1 is MNHEY and CDR2 is SMNVEV (reference sequence). The CDR3 runs 13 residues. In nucleotides, the CDR3 is TGTGCCAGCGCTAGCGGGGTCTCCTACGAGCAGTACTTC. Its protein product is CASASGVSYEQYF.

This chain links TRBV6-5 with TRBJ1-5; weak D call: TRBD1 (6 bases). The CDR3 runs to 14 residues. From germline, CDR1 is MNHEY and CDR2 SVGAGI. The V gene lost 5 bases and the J gene lost 4 bases, with 12 bases spanning the gap. The CDR3 region has the DNA TGTGCCAGCAGTGTCGACAGGCGAAATCAGCCCCAGCATTTT. Its protein is CASSVDRRNQPQHF.

This chain joins TRBV2 and TRBJ2-3; D gene unclear. This CDR3 region has 13 residues. V lost 4 bases to trimming and J lost 4 bases, with 9 bases between them. The germline V gene has CDR1 SNHLY and CDR2 FYNNEI. The CDR3 spells CASSVWLADTQYF. The CDR3 DNA sequence: TGTGCCAGCAGTGTTTGGCTAGCAGATACGCAGTATTTT.

This clone has only a few counts. The chain joins TRBV5-1 to TRBJ2-7, with unresolved D. Between the trimmed V and J ends, which lost 3 bases and 2 bases, there was a span of 3 bases. Looked up from germline, CDR1 is SGHRS and CDR2 is YFSETQ. This CDR3 has 11 residues. This CDR3 reads CASSSTYEQYF. In DNA, the CDR3 is TGCGCCAGCAGCTCTACCTACGAGCAGTACTTC.

V gene TRBV18 combines with J gene TRBJ2-3; 10 bases match TRBD2. The CDR3 runs to 16 residues. Looked up from germline, CDR1 is KGHSH and CDR2 is LQKENI. After removal of 2 bases from V and 2 bases from J, the junction contained 4 bases not matched to a gene. Written as DNA, the CDR3 is TGTGCCAGCTCACCAACTGGACTAGCGGTCACAGATACGCAGTATTTT. It encodes CASSPTGLAVTDTQYF.

The rearrangement links TRBV4-1 to TRBJ2-1; a weak D match, TRBD2 (5 bases). V lost 2 bases to trimming and J lost 6 bases, with 11 bases between them. Per germline, CDR1 MGHRA and CDR2 YSYEKL. The CDR3 totals 14 residues. This chain's CDR3 is CASSQFSGSNEQFF. Written as DNA, the CDR3 is TGCGCCAGCAGCCAATTTTCGGGAAGCAATGAGCAGTTCTTC.